A single sample is the source of the 18 T cell receptor beta chains below, sequenced in a study of blood T cell repertoires in COVID-19. The data were produced by immunoSEQ multiplex PCR, yet TCRdb's version contains in-frame clones alone and is incomplete. The sample carries 200,000 to 250,000 clones, around 90% recorded once. Sequencing was carried out using peripheral blood. The receptors come from a man aged 25 to 40 with acute or convalescent COVID-19.

The genes are TRBV5-1 and TRBJ1-4; 7 bases agree with TRBD1. This CDR3 is built from 18 residues. The ends lost 1 base at V and 2 bases at J; junction bases unmatched: 11. In germline, CDR1 is SGHRS, CDR2 YFSETQ. The CDR3 DNA follows: TGCGCCAGCAGCTTGAAGGGGGCATCGATTACGACTAATGAAAAACTGTTTTTT. Translating gives CASSLKGASITTNEKLFF.

The rearrangement joins TRBV7-8 to TRBJ1-2; TRBD1 is a possible D gene (6 bases). V lost 5 bases, J lost 5 bases, and 12 bases lay in between. The length of the CDR3 is 13 residues. Germline V gene sequence: CDR1 SGHVS, CDR2 FQNEAQ. Here the CDR3 reads CASSLGALYGYTF. Written as DNA, the CDR3 is TGTGCCAGCAGCCTGGGGGCTCTATATGGCTACACCTTC.

The chain links TRBV5-4 to TRBJ2-3; the D is unclear. CDR3 size: 12 residues. The V end lost 2 bases, the J end lost 4 bases, and 5 bases lay between the germline ends. Germline values: CDR1 SGHNT, CDR2 YYREEE (reference sequence). Here the CDR3 DNA reads TGTGCCAGCAGCTTCTTTTCAGATACGCAGTATTTT. Its translation: CASSFFSDTQYF.

The chain uses TRBV5-1 and TRBJ2-5; 7 nucleotides line up with TRBD1. Germline V CDR1 and CDR2: SGHRS, YFSETQ. V shed 3 bases, J shed 5 bases, and the junction held 1 base outside the gene matches. The CDR3 consists of 12 residues. The CDR3, as DNA: TGCGCCAGCAGCTCGGACAGGGAGACCCAGTACTTC. Translation: CASSSDRETQYF.

J is TRBJ2-2 and V is TRBV28; 12 positions match TRBD2. V gave up 6 bases and J gave up 3 bases; unmatched junction bases: 8. Germline loops: CDR1 MDHEN, CDR2 SYDVKM. CDR3 length equals 17 residues. The CDR3 reads CASRLRTSGTHTGELFF. The CDR3 DNA reads as TGTGCCAGCAGACTAAGGACTAGCGGGACCCACACCGGGGAGCTGTTTTTT.

This rearrangement joins TRBV21-1 to TRBJ1-1; TRBD1 is the table's D call, not checked against the DNA. TRBV21-1 is an annotated pseudogene. The CDR3 is 14 residues long. The CDR3 spells CASSKRQVNTEAFF. CDR3 DNA: TGTGCCAGCAGCAAGCGTCAGGTGAACACTGAAGCTTTCTTT.

The V gene is TRBV28, the J gene TRBJ1-2, with 9 bases aligning to TRBD1. CDR1 is MDHEN, CDR2 SYDVKM, per germline. The CDR3 is 16 amino acids. The trim removed 5 bases at V and 4 bases at J, leaving 11 bases unmatched. CDR3 DNA sequence: TGTGCCAGCAGTACATCAATCGGGACAGGGATCTATGGCTACACCTTC. This sequence encodes CASSTSIGTGIYGYTF.

The V and J genes are TRBV28 and TRBJ1-2; a possible D gene is TRBD1 (5 bases). CDR3 length equals 15 residues. V was cut by 3 bases and J by 4 bases, with 15 bases left in between. Germline CDR1 and CDR2: MDHEN and SYDVKM. This CDR3 reads CASSFLAGLFYGYTF. CDR3 sequence (DNA): TGTGCCAGCAGTTTCTTAGCAGGGCTCTTCTATGGCTACACCTTC.

Concerning this clone itself: At the DNA level, this CDR3 is encoded by other sequences in the same sample as well. This chain uses TRBV19 with TRBJ1-5; the D is unclear. Trimming cost V 4 bases and J 0 bases, with 4 bases left between them. The CDR3 length is 13 residues. The germline V gene has CDR1 LNHDA and CDR2 SQIVND (reference sequence). The CDR3: CASSTLSNQPQHF. In DNA, the CDR3 is TGTGCCAGTAGTACTCTTAGCAATCAGCCCCAGCATTTT.

The chain recombines TRBV7-6 with TRBJ2-3; 8 positions agree with TRBD1. The CDR3 runs 14 residues. Per the germline V gene, CDR1 is SGHVS and CDR2 is FNYEAQ. The ends lost 5 bases at V and 2 bases at J; junction bases unmatched: 3. The CDR3 DNA reads TGTGCCAGCAGCGACAGGGGTCCCACAGATACGCAGTATTTT. Translating it yields CASSDRGPTDTQYF.

CDR3 loop: CASSQAQGAAGNTIYF. The CDR3 bases are TGCGCCAGCAGCCAAGCTCAGGGGGCTGCTGGAAACACCATATATTTT. J is TRBJ1-3 and V is TRBV4-1; 8 nucleotides agree with TRBD1. Germline V lookup: CDR1 MGHRA, CDR2 YSYEKL. The ends lost 1 base at V and 2 bases at J; junction bases unmatched: 4. This CDR3 has 16 amino acids.

The chain couples TRBV28 to TRBJ2-2; 7 bases align to TRBD2. Trimming at V came to 5 bases and at J to 6 bases, leaving 12 bases not matched to a gene. CDR1 is MDHEN and CDR2 is SYDVKM in the germline V gene. The CDR3 is made up of 16 amino acids. CDR3 nucleotides: TGTGCCAGCAGTCCAGGGACTATACGGGATTCCGGGGAGCTGTTTTTT. This codes for CASSPGTIRDSGELFF.

This clone was recorded only once. V and J are TRBV3-1 (or the pseudogene TRBV3-2) and TRBJ1-2; 10 nucleotides match TRBD1. The CDR3 has 15 amino acids. With V trimmed by 6 bases and J by 4 bases, 8 bases remained unmatched. Germline CDR1 and CDR2: LGHDT and YNNKEL (reference sequence). CDR3 nucleotides: TGTGCCAGCAGGGATGGACAGGGGGTTTTCTATGGCTACACCTTC. Protein product: CASRDGQGVFYGYTF.

This rearrangement joins TRBV5-1 to TRBJ1-4; TRBD1 agrees at 11 bases. Germline loops: CDR1 SGHRS, CDR2 YFSETQ. The CDR3 sequence is 16 residues long. V shed 2 bases, J shed 10 bases, and the junction held 10 bases outside the gene matches. The CDR3 coding sequence is TGCGCCAGCAGCTTTGACCCCGGGACAGGGGGTTCAAAACTGTTTTTT. Residues: CASSFDPGTGGSKLFF.

Here the CDR3 reads CASSQEVGSGRARELFF. In DNA, the CDR3 is TGTGCCAGCAGCCAAGAAGTGGGTAGCGGGAGGGCCAGGGAGCTGTTTTTT. This chain links TRBV4-2 with TRBJ2-2; 11 bases are a match to TRBD2. This CDR3 spans 17 amino acids. The V and J ends lost 0 bases and 9 bases, in that order; junction bases with no gene match: 9. The germline V gene has CDR1 LGHNA and CDR2 YNFKEQ.

V and J are TRBV19 and TRBJ1-5, with D possibly matching TRBD1 (6 bases). The germline gives CDR1 LNHDA, CDR2 SQIVND (reference sequence). This CDR3 contains 16 residues. V lost 7 bases and J 5 bases, leaving 21 bases between the germline ends. The CDR3 nucleotides read TGTGCCAGTACCTATCGGGGAACAGGGTGGGATCAGCCCCAGCATTTT. Amino acids: CASTYRGTGWDQPQHF.

The genes are TRBV27 and TRBJ2-7; D perhaps matches TRBD2 (6 bases). V was pared by 3 bases and J by 3 bases, with 12 bases between. Germline V CDR1 and CDR2: MNHEY, SMNVEV (reference sequence). The length of the CDR3 is 14 residues. The CDR3 nucleotides are TGTGCCAGCAGTTTCCGGAGCGGGTTCTACGAGCAGTACTTC. Its protein product is CASSFRSGFYEQYF.

The V call is TRBV3-1 (or the pseudogene TRBV3-2), the J call TRBJ1-4, with TRBD1 matching over 10 bases. With 2 bases clipped from V and 7 bases from J, the junction kept 4 bases outside the gene matches. The length of the CDR3 is 15 residues. Germline-derived CDR1 and CDR2 are LGHDT and YNNKEL (reference sequence). This CDR3 reads CASSQWTGGSEKLFF. CDR3 bases: TGTGCCAGCAGCCAATGGACAGGGGGTTCTGAAAAACTGTTTTTT.